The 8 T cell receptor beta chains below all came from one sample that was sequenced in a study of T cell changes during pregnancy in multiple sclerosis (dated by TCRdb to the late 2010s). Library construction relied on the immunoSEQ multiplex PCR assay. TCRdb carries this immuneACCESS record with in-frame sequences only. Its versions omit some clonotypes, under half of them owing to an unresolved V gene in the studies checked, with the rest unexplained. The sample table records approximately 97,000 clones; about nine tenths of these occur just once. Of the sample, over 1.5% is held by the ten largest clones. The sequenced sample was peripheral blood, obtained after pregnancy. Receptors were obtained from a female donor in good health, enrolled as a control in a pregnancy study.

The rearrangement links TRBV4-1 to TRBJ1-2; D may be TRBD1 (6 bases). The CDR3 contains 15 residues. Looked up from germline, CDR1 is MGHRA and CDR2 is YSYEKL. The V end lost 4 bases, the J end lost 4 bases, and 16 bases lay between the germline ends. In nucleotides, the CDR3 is TGCGCCAGCAGCCCCGGGACAACGGGGCTCTATGGCTACACCTTC. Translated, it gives CASSPGTTGLYGYTF.

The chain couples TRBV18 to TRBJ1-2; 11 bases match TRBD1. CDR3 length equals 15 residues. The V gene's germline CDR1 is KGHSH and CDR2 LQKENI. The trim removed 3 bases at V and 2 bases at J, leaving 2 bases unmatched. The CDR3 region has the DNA TGTGCCAGCTCACCCGGACAGGGGGCGAACTATGGCTACACCTTC. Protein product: CASSPGQGANYGYTF.

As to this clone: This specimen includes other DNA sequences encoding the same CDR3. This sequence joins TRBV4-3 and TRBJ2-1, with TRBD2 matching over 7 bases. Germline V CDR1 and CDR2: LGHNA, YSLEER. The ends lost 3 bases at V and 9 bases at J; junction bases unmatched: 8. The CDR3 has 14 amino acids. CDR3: CASSQEGGVGEQFF. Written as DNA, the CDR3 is TGCGCCAGCAGCCAGGAGGGAGGGGTCGGTGAGCAGTTCTTC.

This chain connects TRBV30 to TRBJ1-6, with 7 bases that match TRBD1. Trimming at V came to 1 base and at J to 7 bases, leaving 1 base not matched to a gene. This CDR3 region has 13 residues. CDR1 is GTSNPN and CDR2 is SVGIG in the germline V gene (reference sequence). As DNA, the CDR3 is TGTGCCTGGAGTGCCAGGGGGAATTCACCCCTCCACTTT. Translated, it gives CAWSARGNSPLHF.

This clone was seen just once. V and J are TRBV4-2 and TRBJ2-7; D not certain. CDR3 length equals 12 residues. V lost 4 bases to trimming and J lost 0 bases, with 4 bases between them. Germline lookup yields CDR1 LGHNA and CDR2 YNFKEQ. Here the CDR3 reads CASSPNSYEQYF. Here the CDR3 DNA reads TGTGCCAGCAGCCCAAACTCCTACGAGCAGTACTTC.

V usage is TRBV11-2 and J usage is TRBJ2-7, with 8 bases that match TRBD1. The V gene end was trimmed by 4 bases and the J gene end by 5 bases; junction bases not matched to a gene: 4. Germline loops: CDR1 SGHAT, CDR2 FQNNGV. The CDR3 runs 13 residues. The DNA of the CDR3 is TGTGCCAGCAGCTGGACAGGGTCGAACGAGCAGTACTTC. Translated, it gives CASSWTGSNEQYF.

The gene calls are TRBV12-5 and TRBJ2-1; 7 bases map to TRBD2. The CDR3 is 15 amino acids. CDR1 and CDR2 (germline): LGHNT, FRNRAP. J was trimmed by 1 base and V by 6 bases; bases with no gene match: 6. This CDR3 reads CASGNWGGSYNEQFF. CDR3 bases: TGTGCTAGTGGCAACTGGGGGGGTTCCTACAATGAGCAGTTCTTC.

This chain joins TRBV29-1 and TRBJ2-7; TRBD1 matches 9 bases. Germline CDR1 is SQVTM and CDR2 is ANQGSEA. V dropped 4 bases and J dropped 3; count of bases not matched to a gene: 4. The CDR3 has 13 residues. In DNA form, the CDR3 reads TGCAGCGTTGGGCCGGGACAGGGCTACGAGCAGTACTTC. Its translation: CSVGPGQGYEQYF.